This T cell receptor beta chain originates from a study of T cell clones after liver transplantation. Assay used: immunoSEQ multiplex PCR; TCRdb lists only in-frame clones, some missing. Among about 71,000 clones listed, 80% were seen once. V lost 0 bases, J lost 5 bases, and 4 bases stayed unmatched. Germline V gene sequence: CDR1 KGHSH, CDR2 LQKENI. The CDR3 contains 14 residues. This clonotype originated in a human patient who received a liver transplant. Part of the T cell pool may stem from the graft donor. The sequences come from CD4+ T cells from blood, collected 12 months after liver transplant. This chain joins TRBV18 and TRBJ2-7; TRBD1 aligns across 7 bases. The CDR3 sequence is CASSPPTGSHEQYF. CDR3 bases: TGTGCCAGCTCACCACCGACAGGGTCTCACGAGCAGTACTTC.